Below are 22 T cell receptor beta chains sequenced from a single sample in a study of OX40 agonist ivuxolimab in advanced cancers. This table comes from immunoSEQ multiplex PCR, and its TCRdb copy is limited to in-frame clones, with some not included. Of approximately 54,000 clones listed, approximately 89% were seen once; the top ten hold around 8.7%. Sequences were derived from CD4+ or CD8+ T cells sorted from blood, sampled in a trial of the OX40 agonist ivuxolimab. The receptors stem from an adult with an advanced solid tumor such as melanoma, head and neck, liver or kidney cancer.

CDR3 protein: CASSLRTDDGYTF. CDR3 DNA sequence: TGTGCCAGCAGCTTACGGACAGACGATGGCTACACCTTC. This chain uses TRBV11-2 with TRBJ1-2; a possible D gene is TRBD1 (6 bases). The CDR3 totals 13 residues. Germline V gene sequence: CDR1 SGHAT, CDR2 FQNNGV. V was trimmed by 2 bases and J by 6 bases, leaving 10 bases between them.

The chain has TRBV27 and TRBJ2-7; the D call may be TRBD1 or TRBD2 (5 bases each). Between the trimmed V and J ends, which lost 3 bases and 3 bases, there was a span of 9 bases. The CDR3 sequence is 13 residues long. Germline CDR1 and CDR2: MNHEY and SMNVEV (reference sequence). The CDR3 here is CASSFGGSYEQYF. The CDR3 DNA follows: TGTGCCAGCAGTTTTGGGGGTAGCTACGAGCAGTACTTC.

The CDR3 sequence is CASSPRGEDTQYF. CDR3 DNA: TGTGCCAGCAGCCCGAGAGGAGAAGATACGCAGTATTTT. The V gene is TRBV11-3, the J gene TRBJ2-3; no definite D call. This CDR3 region has 13 residues. With 5 bases removed from V and 5 bases from J, the gap between germline ends came to 11 bases. CDR1 and CDR2 (germline): SGHNT, YENEEA.

The rearrangement links TRBV28 to TRBJ1-4; D gene unclear. CDR3 length equals 14 residues. The germline V gene has CDR1 MDHEN and CDR2 SYDVKM. V dropped 10 bases and J dropped 0 bases, with 12 bases sitting between them. The chain's CDR3 is CATQRVATNEKLFF. The CDR3 DNA reads TGTGCCACCCAAAGGGTTGCAACTAATGAAAAACTGTTTTTT.

This chain joins TRBV6-5 and TRBJ1-1; D not resolved. The V end was cut by 0 bases, the J end by 0 bases, with 8 bases between. The CDR3 consists of 15 residues. CDR1 and CDR2 from the germline V gene are MNHEY and SVGAGI. The DNA of the CDR3 is TGTGCCAGCAGTTACTCTTCGTACATGAACACTGAAGCTTTCTTT. Its translation: CASSYSSYMNTEAFF.

The chain employs TRBV6-4 and TRBJ2-1; 7 bases fit TRBD1. Trimming at V came to 4 bases and at J to 0 bases, leaving 3 bases not matched to a gene. Germline V gene sequence: CDR1 MRHNA, CDR2 SNTAGT. The CDR3 length is 15 residues. Here the CDR3 DNA reads TGTGCCAGCAGTGTCCGGGACAGCTCCTACAATGAGCAGTTCTTC. This translates into CASSVRDSSYNEQFF.

J is TRBJ2-7 and V is TRBV7-6; the D gene is possibly TRBD2 (6 bases). The V end lost 5 bases, the J end lost 0 bases, and 17 bases lay between the germline ends. CDR1 is SGHVS and CDR2 is FNYEAQ in the germline V gene. CDR3 length: 16 residues. The DNA for the CDR3 is TGTGCCAGCAGCCCTGGGACGGGAGCCATCTCCTACGAGCAGTACTTC. Translated: CASSPGTGAISYEQYF. Variable domain in full (rest from reference TRBV7-6 and TRBJ2-7): GAGVSQSPRYKVTKRGQDVALRCDPISGHVSLYWYRQALGQGPEFLTYFNYEAQQDKSGLPNDRFSAERPEGSISTLTIQRTEQRDSAMYRCASSPGTGAISYEQYFGPGTRLTVT.

The genes are TRBV27 and TRBJ2-7, with TRBD2 identical over 13 bases. Germline-derived CDR1 and CDR2 are MNHEY and SMNVEV (reference sequence). V lost 4 bases and J lost 6; bases outside the gene matches: 9. This CDR3 region has 16 residues. Written as DNA, the CDR3 is TGTGCCAGCAGTTCGGGACTAGCGGGATTATCAAGCGAGCAGTACTTC. It encodes CASSSGLAGLSSEQYF.

This clone appeared a single time. This rearrangement joins TRBV27 to TRBJ2-2; no definite D call. CDR3 size: 17 residues. CDR1 is MNHEY and CDR2 is SMNVEV in the germline V gene (reference sequence). The ends were cut back, 1 base at V and 0 bases at J, with 12 bases in the middle. The CDR3 nucleotides are TGTGCCAGCAGTTTATGGGTAGCTGGCGCGAACACCGGGGAGCTGTTTTTT. This translates into CASSLWVAGANTGELFF.

The rearrangement joins TRBV5-6 to TRBJ2-5; perhaps TRBD1 as D (5 bases). Deletions cut 2 bases from V and 3 bases from J, with 8 bases between. This CDR3 is built from 13 residues. Germline assignment: CDR1 SGHDT and CDR2 YYEEEE. Written as DNA, the CDR3 is TGTGCCAGCAGCTTAAGGGGCAAAGAGACCCAGTACTTC. Protein sequence: CASSLRGKETQYF.

The V call is TRBV28, the J call TRBJ2-7; TRBD1 agrees at 7 bases. This CDR3 is 14 amino acids long. From germline, CDR1 is MDHEN and CDR2 SYDVKM. The V gene end was trimmed by 10 bases and the J gene end by 0 bases; junction bases not matched to a gene: 9. Here the CDR3 DNA reads TGTGCCACCAGGACAGGCACTTACTCCTACGAGCAGTACTTC. Its protein is CATRTGTYSYEQYF.

V usage is TRBV6-1 and J usage is TRBJ2-5, with TRBD2 matching 12 bases. Unmatched junction bases numbered 5, after V lost 5 bases and J lost 4 bases. The CDR3 loop spans 15 amino acids. Germline V CDR1 and CDR2: MNHNS, SASEGT. The CDR3 region has the DNA TGTGCCAGCAGTCCACTAGCGGGGGGAACAGAGACCCAGTACTTC. Translating gives CASSPLAGGTETQYF.

This sequence joins TRBV4-3 and TRBJ2-7, with TRBD2 as a possible D gene (6 bases). Trimming stripped 0 bases from V and 2 bases from J, with 17 bases between. The CDR3 consists of 17 residues. The germline V gene encodes CDR1 LGHNA and CDR2 YSLEER. The CDR3 DNA sequence: TGCGCCAGCAGCCAAGAGTCCTATCGGGACTTTACCTACGAGCAGTACTTC. Its protein is CASSQESYRDFTYEQYF.

V gene TRBV19 combines with J gene TRBJ2-7, with D possibly TRBD1 on 6 matching bases. The V and J ends lost 5 bases and 3 bases respectively, with 14 bases between them. The CDR3 consists of 14 residues. Germline V lookup: CDR1 LNHDA, CDR2 SQIVND (reference sequence). DNA for the CDR3: TGTGCCAGTAGTGAAAATCAGGGGAACTACGAGCAGTACTTC. Its protein product is CASSENQGNYEQYF.

The V call is TRBV5-1, the J call TRBJ2-7; 8 bases fit TRBD2. This CDR3 has 16 residues. Germline V gene sequence: CDR1 SGHRS, CDR2 YFSETQ. J gave up 3 bases and V 4 bases, and 12 bases lay outside the gene matches. CDR3 protein: CASSPDIAGPSYEQYF. CDR3 DNA sequence: TGCGCCAGCAGCCCTGACATAGCGGGACCCAGCTACGAGCAGTACTTC.

The CDR3 DNA follows: TGTGCCAGCAGTTTATTAGGCCACTACAATGAGCAGTTCTTC. Translation: CASSLLGHYNEQFF. The V gene is TRBV27, the J gene TRBJ2-1; D remains ambiguous. The CDR3 is 14 residues long. The germline gives CDR1 MNHEY, CDR2 SMNVEV (reference sequence). With 1 base removed from V and 3 bases from J, the gap between germline ends came to 7 bases.

This clone is a singleton in its sample. The J gene is TRBJ1-5, the V gene TRBV19, with unresolved D. Germline CDR1 is LNHDA and CDR2 is SQIVND (reference sequence). V was shortened by 3 bases and J by 0 bases, with 9 bases between the two germline ends. The CDR3 is 15 residues long. CDR3 in amino acids: CASSMASRSNQPQHF. CDR3 nucleotide sequence: TGTGCCAGTAGTATGGCCAGCCGTAGCAATCAGCCCCAGCATTTT.

The chain employs TRBV7-8 and TRBJ2-1, with 7 bases that match TRBD2. V was pared by 6 bases and J by 0 bases, with 8 bases of the junction left unmatched. CDR3 length: 16 amino acids. Germline V gene sequence: CDR1 SGHVS, CDR2 FQNEAQ. For the CDR3, the DNA is TGTGCCAGCAGTAATCTAGCGGAAAGCTCCTACAATGAGCAGTTCTTC. It encodes CASSNLAESSYNEQFF. Full variable domain (missing parts from reference TRBV7-8 and TRBJ2-1): GAGVSQSPRYKVAKRGQDVALRCDPISGHVSLFWYQQALGQGPEFLTYFQNEAQLDKSGLPSDRFFAERPEGSVSTLKIQRTQQEDSAVYLCASSNLAESSYNEQFFGPGTRLTVL.

The chain couples TRBV6-6 to TRBJ2-7; D is possibly TRBD1 (6 bases). The germline CDR1 and CDR2 sequences are MNHNY and SVGAGI (reference sequence). The CDR3 is 16 residues long. V lost 5 bases and J 2 bases, leaving 19 bases between the germline ends. As DNA, the CDR3 is TGTGCCAGCAGTCCGAAGTTGGCAGGGGAACCCTACGAGCAGTACTTC. Translated: CASSPKLAGEPYEQYF.

The chain uses TRBV9 and TRBJ2-7; D gene uncertain. The germline V and J ends were trimmed by 3 bases and 5 bases, with 12 bases remaining between them. This CDR3 comprises 13 residues. From germline, CDR1 is SGDLS and CDR2 YYNGEE. In DNA, the CDR3 is TGTGCCAGCAGCGGCGGCTGGACGGACGAGCAGTACTTC. This codes for CASSGGWTDEQYF.

This clone was counted once. The gene calls are TRBV7-9 and TRBJ1-4; no clear D gene. V was clipped by 1 base and J by 8 bases, with 8 bases between them. CDR3 length equals 13 residues. Germline lookup yields CDR1 SEHNR and CDR2 FQNEAQ (reference sequence). The CDR3 bases are TGTGCCAGCAGCTTAGAAGGGTTAGAAAAACTGTTTTTT. Its protein product is CASSLEGLEKLFF.

CDR3: CASSYSGGPGELFF. Here the CDR3 DNA reads TGTGCCAGCAGTTACAGTGGAGGCCCCGGGGAGCTGTTTTTT. The rearrangement uses TRBV6-5 and TRBJ2-2; D might be TRBD2 (5 bases). Trimming cost V 2 bases and J 6 bases, with 10 bases left between them. CDR1 and CDR2 from the germline V gene are MNHEY and SVGAGI. The CDR3 consists of 14 residues.